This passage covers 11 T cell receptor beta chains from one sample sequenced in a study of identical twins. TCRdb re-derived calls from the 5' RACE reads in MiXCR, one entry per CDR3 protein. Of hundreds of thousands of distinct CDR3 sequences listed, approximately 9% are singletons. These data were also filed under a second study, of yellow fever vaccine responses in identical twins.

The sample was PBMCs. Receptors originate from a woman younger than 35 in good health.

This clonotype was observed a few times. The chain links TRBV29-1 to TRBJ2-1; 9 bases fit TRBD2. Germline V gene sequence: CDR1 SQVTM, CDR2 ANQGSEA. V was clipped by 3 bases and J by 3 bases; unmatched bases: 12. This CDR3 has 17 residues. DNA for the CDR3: TGCAGCGTTGATGCGATAGCGGGAGAAGGGGGCTACAATGAGCAGTTCTTC. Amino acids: CSVDAIAGEGGYNEQFF.

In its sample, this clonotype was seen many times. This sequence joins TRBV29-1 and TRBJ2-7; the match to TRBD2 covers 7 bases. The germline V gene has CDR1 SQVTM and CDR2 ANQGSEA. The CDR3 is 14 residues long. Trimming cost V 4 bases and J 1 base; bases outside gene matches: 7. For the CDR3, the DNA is TGCAGCGTTGTGGGCGGGAGCCTATCCTACGAGCAGTACTTC. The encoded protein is CSVVGGSLSYEQYF.

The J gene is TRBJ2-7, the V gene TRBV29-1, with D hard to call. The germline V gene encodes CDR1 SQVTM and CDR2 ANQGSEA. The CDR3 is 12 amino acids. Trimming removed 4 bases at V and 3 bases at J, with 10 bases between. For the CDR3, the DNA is TGCAGCGTTGGATTAGGGAACTACGAGCAGTACTTC. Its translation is CSVGLGNYEQYF.

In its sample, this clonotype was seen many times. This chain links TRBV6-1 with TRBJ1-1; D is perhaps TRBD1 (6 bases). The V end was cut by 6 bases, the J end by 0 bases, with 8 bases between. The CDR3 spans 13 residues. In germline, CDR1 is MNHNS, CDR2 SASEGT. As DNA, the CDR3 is TGTGCCAGCAGAGGGACACTGAACACTGAAGCTTTCTTT. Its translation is CASRGTLNTEAFF.

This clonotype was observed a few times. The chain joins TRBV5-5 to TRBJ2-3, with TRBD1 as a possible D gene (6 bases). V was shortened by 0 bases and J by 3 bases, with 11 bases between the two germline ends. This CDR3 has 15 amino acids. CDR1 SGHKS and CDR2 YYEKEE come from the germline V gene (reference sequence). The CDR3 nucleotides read TGTGCCAGCAGCTTGGGGGGGCGCTGGACAGATACGCAGTATTTT. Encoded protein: CASSLGGRWTDTQYF.

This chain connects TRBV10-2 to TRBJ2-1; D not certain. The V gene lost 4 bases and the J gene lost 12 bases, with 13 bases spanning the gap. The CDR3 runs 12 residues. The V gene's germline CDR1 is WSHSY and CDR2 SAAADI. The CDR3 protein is CASSVKGLGQFF. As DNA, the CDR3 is TGCGCCAGCAGTGTTAAGGGCCTGGGGCAGTTCTTC.

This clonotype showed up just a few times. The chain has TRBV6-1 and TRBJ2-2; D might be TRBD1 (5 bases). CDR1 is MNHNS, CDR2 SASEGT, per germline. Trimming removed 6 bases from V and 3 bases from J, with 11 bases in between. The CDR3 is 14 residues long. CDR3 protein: CASRGRAYTGELFF. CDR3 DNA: TGTGCCAGCAGGGGCAGGGCCTACACCGGGGAGCTGTTTTTT.

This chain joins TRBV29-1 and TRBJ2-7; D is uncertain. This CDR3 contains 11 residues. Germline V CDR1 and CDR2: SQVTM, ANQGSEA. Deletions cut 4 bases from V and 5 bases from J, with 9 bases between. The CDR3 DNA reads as TGCAGCGTTGTCGTCCCAGACGAGCAGTACTTC. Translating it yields CSVVVPDEQYF.

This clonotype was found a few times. The chain's CDR3 is CASSYWGLMDEQYF. The CDR3 DNA is TGTGCCAGCAGTTACTGGGGTCTGATGGACGAGCAGTACTTC. The rearrangement uses TRBV6-2 or TRBV6-3 and TRBJ2-7; D is ambiguous. CDR3 size: 14 residues. V was cut by 1 base and J by 5 bases, with 12 bases left in between. Looked up from germline, CDR1 is MNHEY and CDR2 is SVGEGT.

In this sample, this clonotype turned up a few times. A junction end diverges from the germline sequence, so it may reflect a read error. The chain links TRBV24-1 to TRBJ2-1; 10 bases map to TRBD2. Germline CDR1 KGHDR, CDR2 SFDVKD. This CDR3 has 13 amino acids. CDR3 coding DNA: TGTGCCACTACGCCGGGGACTAGCGTCACAACCCTCTGG. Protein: CATTPGTSVTTLW.

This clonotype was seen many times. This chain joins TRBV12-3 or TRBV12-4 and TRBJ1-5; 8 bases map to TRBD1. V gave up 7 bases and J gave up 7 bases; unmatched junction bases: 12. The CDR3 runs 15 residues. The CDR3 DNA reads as TGTGCCAGCATCAATGAGGGACAGGCTGGGCAGCCCCAGCATTTT. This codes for CASINEGQAGQPQHF.